The 8 T cell receptor beta chains below all came from one sample that was sequenced in a study of T cell changes during pregnancy in multiple sclerosis. Data came from immunoSEQ multiplex PCR; TCRdb stores just in-frame clones and leaves some out. The table records approximately 100,000 clones, about 91% of them present only once. The specimen comprised peripheral blood, sampled after pregnancy. These receptors originate from a female donor in good health, enrolled as a control in a pregnancy study.

The V and J genes are TRBV6-5 and TRBJ1-5; D might be TRBD1 (6 bases). Trimming removed 5 bases from V and 0 bases from J, with 11 bases in between. This CDR3 has 15 residues. Germline V gene sequence: CDR1 MNHEY, CDR2 SVGAGI. CDR3 loop: CASSPTGHSNQPQHF. The CDR3 DNA is TGTGCCAGCAGTCCCACAGGGCATAGCAATCAGCCCCAGCATTTT.

The CDR3: CAISPGEDTEAFF. CDR3 in DNA: TGTGCCATCAGTCCTGGGGAGGACACTGAAGCTTTCTTT. This chain connects TRBV10-3 to TRBJ1-1; D is ambiguous. Germline V gene lookup returns CDR1 ENHRY and CDR2 SYGVKD. The CDR3 is 13 residues long. V dropped 5 bases and J dropped 3 bases, with 10 bases sitting between them.

This clone was seen once. The rearrangement links TRBV5-4 to TRBJ2-3; possible D gene TRBD1, 5 bases. The CDR3 loop spans 15 amino acids. V gave up 4 bases and J gave up 2 bases, with 14 bases separating them. Germline-derived CDR1 and CDR2 are SGHNT and YYREEE (reference sequence). The CDR3 sequence is CASSLGQPTTDTQYF. CDR3 sequence (DNA): TGTGCCAGCAGCCTAGGACAACCTACCACAGATACGCAGTATTTT. The whole variable domain, filled in from reference TRBV5-4 and TRBJ2-3, reads ETGVTQSPTHLIKTRGQQVTLRCSSQSGHNTVSWYQQALGQGPQFIFQYYREEENGRGNFPPRFSGLQFPNYSSELNVNALELDDSALYLCASSLGQPTTDTQYFGPGTRLTVL.

This clone has a single count. This chain joins TRBV28 and TRBJ2-7; 7 bases fit TRBD1. This CDR3 contains 14 residues. CDR1 is MDHEN, CDR2 SYDVKM, per germline. Losses at the gene ends were 4 bases for V and 7 bases for J; bases not matched to a gene: 10. CDR3 amino acids: CASSSWGQPLEQYF. The CDR3 nucleotides read TGTGCCAGCAGTTCGTGGGGACAGCCCCTGGAGCAGTACTTC.

The chain employs TRBV5-6 and TRBJ2-5, with 9 bases aligning to TRBD1. The J call could be wrong; TRBJ2-7 is a better fit for the DNA end. This CDR3 is 16 amino acids long. The V gene's germline CDR1 is SGHDT and CDR2 YYEEEE. CDR3 nucleotides: TGTGCCAGCAGCCTCCCGGGGACAGGGCCGTTCTACGAGCAGTACTTC. Translating it yields CASSLPGTGPFYEQYF.

This chain links TRBV5-1 with TRBJ2-2, with D possibly TRBD2 on 6 matching bases. Trimming shortened V by 3 bases and J by 10 bases, and 16 bases separated the two germline ends. CDR1 SGHRS and CDR2 YFSETQ come from the germline V gene. The CDR3 has 14 residues. The CDR3 coding sequence is TGCGCCAGCAGCTGGGCCACCACGGGGGAGGAGCTGTTTTTT. Translated, it gives CASSWATTGEELFF.

This chain joins TRBV11-2 and TRBJ2-5, with D perhaps TRBD1 (6 bases). The length of the CDR3 is 15 residues. Germline V gives CDR1 SGHAT, CDR2 FQNNGV. V was pared by 4 bases and J by 5 bases, with 17 bases between. The CDR3 DNA sequence: TGTGCCAGCAGCTCAGGGGAAGTGTCTCAGGAGACCCAGTACTTC. Translation: CASSSGEVSQETQYF. Combining the CDR3 with reference TRBV11-2 and TRBJ2-5 gives the whole variable domain EAGVAQSPRYKIIEKRQSVAFWCNPISGHATLYWYQQILGQGPKLLIQFQNNGVVDDSQLPKDRFSAERLKGVDSTLKIQPAKLEDSAVYLCASSSGEVSQETQYFGPGTRLLVL.

The rearrangement links TRBV5-1 to TRBJ1-5; a weak D match, TRBD1 (6 bases). The CDR3 has 14 residues. Germline values: CDR1 SGHRS, CDR2 YFSETQ. V shed 0 bases and J shed 5 bases, with 9 bases lying between them. CDR3 coding DNA: TGCGCCAGCAGCTTGGAGGGACACGATCAGCCCCAGCATTTT. Translating it yields CASSLEGHDQPQHF.